The entry that follows covers one TCR beta chain sequence. This sample was taken from a study of blood T cell repertoires in COVID-19. Profiling relied on immunoSEQ multiplex PCR, and the TCRdb table lists in-frame clones only, not all of them. The sample carries around 220,000 clones, roughly 80% recorded once. From germline, CDR1 is SGHTA and CDR2 FQGNSA. With 1 base clipped from V and 3 bases from J, the junction kept 5 bases outside the gene matches. The CDR3 has 15 amino acids. The sequence came from a woman of 80 years or more with active or convalescent COVID-19. The rearrangement links TRBV7-2 to TRBJ2-7; 8 bases map to TRBD2. Material for sequencing was peripheral blood. CDR3 region: CASSLEGGRNYEQYF. The DNA of the CDR3 is TGTGCCAGCAGCTTAGAGGGCGGGAGGAACTACGAGCAGTACTTC.